One sample yielded the 5 T cell receptor beta chains listed below, sequenced in a study of CD8+ T cells in alopecia areata. Reverse transcribed after extraction, RNA yielded cDNA as the sequencing template. Generated by immunoSEQ multiplex PCR, the TCRdb table keeps only in-frame clones and is missing some. The repertoire includes 100,000 to 120,000 clones, approximately 59% of them detected once, and 20% to 25% sits in the top ten. The sequencing input was CD8+ T cells sorted from blood. The receptor source for this set is a human donor in good health.

V and J are TRBV7-9 and TRBJ1-2; D is ambiguous. The V and J ends lost 1 base and 4 bases respectively, with 13 bases between them. The CDR3 sequence is 15 residues long. Germline V lookup: CDR1 SEHNR, CDR2 FQNEAQ (reference sequence). The CDR3 spells CASSLVSQPVYGYTF. CDR3 DNA: TGTGCCAGCAGCTTAGTGTCGCAGCCCGTCTATGGCTACACCTTC.

The table lists this clone with a few counts. The gene calls are TRBV2 and TRBJ2-2; no clear D. The germline V gene has CDR1 SNHLY and CDR2 FYNNEI. V lost 6 bases, J lost 1 base, and 6 bases lay in between. The CDR3 is 13 amino acids. CDR3 sequence (DNA): TGTGCCAGCAGCGACGGGAACACCGGGGAGCTGTTTTTT. Its protein product is CASSDGNTGELFF.

The J gene is TRBJ2-5, the V gene TRBV11-2; D gene ambiguous. CDR1 and CDR2 from the germline V gene are SGHAT and FQNNGV. CDR3 size: 14 residues. The V end was cut by 5 bases, the J end by 0 bases, with 10 bases between. CDR3 bases: TGTGCCAGCAGCCCCGCTCCGTACCAAGAGACCCAGTACTTC. Protein product: CASSPAPYQETQYF.

In this sample, this clone turned up a few times. The J gene is TRBJ2-1, the V gene TRBV30; D gene ambiguous. V lost 3 bases and J lost 7, with 10 bases in between. Germline V gene lookup returns CDR1 GTSNPN and CDR2 SVGIG (reference sequence). The CDR3 spans 12 residues. The CDR3 DNA follows: TGTGCCTGGAGAATTAATAGGAATGAGCAGTTCTTC. Amino acids: CAWRINRNEQFF.

The chain joins TRBV13 to TRBJ2-1; 7 bases fit TRBD1. V was clipped by 0 bases and J by 9 bases; unmatched bases: 5. Germline CDR1 and CDR2: PRHDT and FYEKMQ (reference sequence). The CDR3 is 14 amino acids. DNA for the CDR3: TGTGCCAGCAGCTTAGGACAGGGGTCGATTGAGCAGTTCTTC. Its protein is CASSLGQGSIEQFF. The full variable domain, its missing parts supplied by reference TRBV13 and TRBJ2-1, is AAGVIQSPRHLIKEKRETATLKCYPIPRHDTVYWYQQGPGQDPQFLISFYEKMQSDKGSIPDRFSAQQFSDYHSELNMSSLELGDSALYFCASSLGQGSIEQFFGPGTRLTVL.